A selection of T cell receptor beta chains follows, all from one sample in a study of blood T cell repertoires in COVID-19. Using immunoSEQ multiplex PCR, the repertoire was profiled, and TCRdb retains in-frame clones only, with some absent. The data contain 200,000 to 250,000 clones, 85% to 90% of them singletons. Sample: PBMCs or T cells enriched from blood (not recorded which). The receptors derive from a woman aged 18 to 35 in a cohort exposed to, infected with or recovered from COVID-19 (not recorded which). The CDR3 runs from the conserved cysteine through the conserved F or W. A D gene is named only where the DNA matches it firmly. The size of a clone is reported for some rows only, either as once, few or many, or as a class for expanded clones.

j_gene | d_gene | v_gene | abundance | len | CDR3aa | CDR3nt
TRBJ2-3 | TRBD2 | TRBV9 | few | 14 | CASSSGGATDTQYF | TGTGCCAGCAGTAGCGGGGGGGCAACAGATACGCAGTATTTT
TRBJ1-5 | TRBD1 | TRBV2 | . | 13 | CASTGTGDQPQHF | TGTGCCAGCACCGGGACAGGGGATCAGCCCCAGCATTTT
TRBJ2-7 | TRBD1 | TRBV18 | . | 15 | CASSLPGQGGMEQYF | TGTGCCAGCTCACTACCGGGACAGGGCGGTATGGAGCAGTACTTC
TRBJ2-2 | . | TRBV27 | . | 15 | CASSLTGPNTGELFF | TGTGCCAGCAGCCTCACAGGGCCGAACACCGGGGAGCTGTTTTTT
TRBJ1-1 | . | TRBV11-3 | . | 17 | CASSLPPPLEQDTEAFF | TGTGCCAGCAGCTTACCCCCCCCACTAGAGCAGGACACTGAAGCTTTCTTT
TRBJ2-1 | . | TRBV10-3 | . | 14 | CAISGPGLYNEQFF | TGTGCCATCAGTGGCCCGGGACTGTACAATGAGCAGTTCTTC
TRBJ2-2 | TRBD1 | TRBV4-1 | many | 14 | CASSDRGNTGELFF | TGCGCCAGCAGCGACAGGGGGAACACCGGGGAGCTGTTTTTT
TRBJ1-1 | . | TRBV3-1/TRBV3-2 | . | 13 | CASSTQGNAEAFF | TGTGCCAGCAGTACACAGGGCAACGCTGAAGCTTTCTTT
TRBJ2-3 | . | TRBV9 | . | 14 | CASSPGTSTDTQYF | TGTGCCAGCAGCCCGGGGACTAGCACAGATACGCAGTATTTT
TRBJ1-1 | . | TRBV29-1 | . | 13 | CSVIRASVAEAFF | TGCAGCGTTATCAGGGCATCGGTCGCTGAAGCTTTCTTT
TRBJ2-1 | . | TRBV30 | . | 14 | CAWSVSAGSNEQFF | TGTGCCTGGAGTGTTAGTGCAGGCAGCAATGAGCAGTTCTTC
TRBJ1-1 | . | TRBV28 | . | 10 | CASIRTEAFF | TGTGCCAGCATTCGGACTGAAGCTTTCTTT
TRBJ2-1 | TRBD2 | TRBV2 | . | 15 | CASSELADTYNEQFF | TGTGCCAGCAGTGAGCTAGCGGATACCTACAATGAGCAGTTCTTC
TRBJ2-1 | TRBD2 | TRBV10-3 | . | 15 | CAISEPSGSRNEQFF | TGTGCCATCAGTGAGCCTAGCGGGAGTCGTAATGAGCAGTTCTTC
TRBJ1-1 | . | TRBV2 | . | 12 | CASSHGNIAAFF | TGTGCCAGCAGCCACGGGAATATCGCAGCTTTCTTT
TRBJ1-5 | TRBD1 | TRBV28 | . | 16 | CASSHGTAFSNQPQHF | TGTGCCAGCAGTCACGGGACAGCCTTTAGCAATCAGCCCCAGCATTTT
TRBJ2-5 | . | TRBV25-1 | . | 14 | CASSERPQRGTQYF | TGTGCCAGCAGTGAAAGGCCGCAAAGGGGGACCCAGTACTTC
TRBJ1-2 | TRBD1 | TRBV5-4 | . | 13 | CASSSTGGYGYTF | TGTGCCAGCAGCTCCACAGGGGGCTATGGCTACACCTTC
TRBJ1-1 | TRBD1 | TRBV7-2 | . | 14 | CASSPGTASRGAFF | TGTGCCAGCAGCCCGGGGACAGCCTCCAGAGGAGCTTTCTTT
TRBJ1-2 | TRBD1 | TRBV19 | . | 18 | CASSLGAGQGARGYGYTF | TGTGCCAGTAGTCTCGGAGCGGGACAGGGGGCGCGGGGCTATGGCTACACCTTC
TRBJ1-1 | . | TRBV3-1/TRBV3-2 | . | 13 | CASSQDAGIEAFF | TGTGCCAGCAGCCAAGATGCAGGGATCGAAGCTTTCTTT
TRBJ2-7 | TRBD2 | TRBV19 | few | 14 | CASSLAGGPYEQYF | TGTGCCAGTAGCCTAGCGGGGGGGCCCTACGAGCAGTACTTC
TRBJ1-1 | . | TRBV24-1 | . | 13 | CATRGEGSTEAFF | TGTGCCACCAGGGGGGAGGGGAGCACTGAAGCTTTCTTT
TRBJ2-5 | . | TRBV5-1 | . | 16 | CASSLGIIGQQETQYF | TGCGCCAGCAGCTTGGGTATTATTGGACAGCAAGAGACCCAGTACTTC
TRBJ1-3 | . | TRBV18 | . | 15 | CASSPPGGRRNTIYF | TGTGCCAGCTCACCCCCCGGGGGGCGTCGAAACACCATATATTTT
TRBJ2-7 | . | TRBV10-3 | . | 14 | CAINHQGGSYEQYF | TGTGCCATCAATCACCAGGGGGGCTCCTACGAGCAGTACTTC
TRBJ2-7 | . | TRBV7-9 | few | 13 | CASSPKSSYEQYF | TGTGCCAGCAGCCCTAAATCCTCCTACGAGCAGTACTTC
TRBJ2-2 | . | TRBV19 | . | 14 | CASSGGLDTGELFF | TGTGCCAGTAGTGGGGGACTGGACACCGGGGAGCTGTTTTTT
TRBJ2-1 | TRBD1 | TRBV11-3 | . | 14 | CASSLGTGEGEQFF | TGTGCCAGCAGCTTAGGGACAGGGGAGGGTGAGCAGTTCTTC
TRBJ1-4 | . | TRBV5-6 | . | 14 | CASSLRGTDEKLFF | TGTGCCAGCAGCTTGAGGGGGACGGATGAAAAACTGTTTTTT
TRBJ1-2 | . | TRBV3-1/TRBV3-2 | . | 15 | CASTLNPGRGDGYTF | TGTGCCAGCACCCTCAACCCGGGGAGGGGGGATGGCTACACCTTC
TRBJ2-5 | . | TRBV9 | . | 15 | CASSVAGGLQETQYF | TGTGCCAGCAGCGTAGCGGGGGGCCTCCAAGAGACCCAGTACTTC